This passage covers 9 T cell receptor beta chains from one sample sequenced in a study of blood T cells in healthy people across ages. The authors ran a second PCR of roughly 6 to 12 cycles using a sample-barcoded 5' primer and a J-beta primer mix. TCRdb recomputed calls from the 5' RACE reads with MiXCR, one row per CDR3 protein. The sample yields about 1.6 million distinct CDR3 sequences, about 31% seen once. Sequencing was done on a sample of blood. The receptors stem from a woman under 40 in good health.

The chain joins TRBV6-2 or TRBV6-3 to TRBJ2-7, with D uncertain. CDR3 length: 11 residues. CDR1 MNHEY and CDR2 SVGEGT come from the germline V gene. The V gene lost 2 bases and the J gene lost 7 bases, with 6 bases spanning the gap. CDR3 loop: CASSYALEQYF. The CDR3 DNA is TGTGCCAGCAGTTACGCCCTTGAGCAGTACTTC.

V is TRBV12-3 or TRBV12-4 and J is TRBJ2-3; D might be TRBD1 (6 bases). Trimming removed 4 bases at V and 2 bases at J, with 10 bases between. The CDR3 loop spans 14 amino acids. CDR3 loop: CASSSGANTDTQYF. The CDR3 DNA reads TGTGCCAGCAGTTCAGGGGCGAACACAGATACGCAGTATTTT.

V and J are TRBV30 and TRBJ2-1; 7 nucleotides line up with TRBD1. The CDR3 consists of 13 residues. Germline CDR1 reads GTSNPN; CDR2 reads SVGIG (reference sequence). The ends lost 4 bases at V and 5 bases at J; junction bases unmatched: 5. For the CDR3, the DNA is TGTGCCTGGAAGGGGGACAGAAACAATGAGCAGTTCTTC. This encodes CAWKGDRNNEQFF.

CDR3 loop: CASSDIARSNGYTF. CDR3 DNA sequence: TGTGCCAGCAGCGACATCGCCAGGTCCAATGGCTACACCTTC. This chain joins TRBV6-1 and TRBJ1-2; no reliable D call. V lost 6 bases and J 6 bases, leaving 17 bases between the germline ends. There are 14 residues in the CDR3. Germline V lookup: CDR1 MNHNS, CDR2 SASEGT.

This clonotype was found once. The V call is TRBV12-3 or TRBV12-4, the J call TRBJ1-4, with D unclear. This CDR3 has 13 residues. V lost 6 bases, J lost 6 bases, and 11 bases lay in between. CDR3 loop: CASRWLEDEKLFF. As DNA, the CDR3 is TGTGCCAGCAGGTGGTTGGAGGATGAAAAACTGTTTTTT.

CDR3 nucleotides: TGTGCCAGCAGCGCTACCGACGTCCCGGAAGATACGCAGTATTTT. It encodes CASSATDVPEDTQYF. The chain couples TRBV7-3 to TRBJ2-3; D is ambiguous. The CDR3 extends over 15 amino acids. Germline CDR1 SGHTA, CDR2 FQGTGA. Trimming took off 5 bases at V and 5 bases at J, with 17 bases between the two ends.

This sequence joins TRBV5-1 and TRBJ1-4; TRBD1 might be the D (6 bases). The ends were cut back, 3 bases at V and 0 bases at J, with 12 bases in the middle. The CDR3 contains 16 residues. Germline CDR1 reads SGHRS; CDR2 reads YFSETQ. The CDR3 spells CASSWAGVATNEKLFF. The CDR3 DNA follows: TGCGCCAGCAGCTGGGCAGGGGTAGCAACTAATGAAAAACTGTTTTTT.

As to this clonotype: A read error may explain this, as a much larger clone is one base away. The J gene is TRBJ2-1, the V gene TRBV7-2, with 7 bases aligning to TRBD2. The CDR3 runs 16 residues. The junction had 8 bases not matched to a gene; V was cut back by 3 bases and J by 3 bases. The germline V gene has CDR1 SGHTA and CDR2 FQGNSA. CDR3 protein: CASSFLVGGLYNEQFF. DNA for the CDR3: TGTGCCAGCAGCTTCTTAGTGGGAGGGCTCTACAATGAGCAGTTCTTC. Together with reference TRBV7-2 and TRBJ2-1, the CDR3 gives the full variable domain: GAGVSQSPSNKVTEKGKDVELRCDPISGHTALYWYRQSLGQGLEFLIYFQGNSAPDKSGLPSDRFSAERTGGSVSTLTIQRTQQEDSAVYLCASSFLVGGLYNEQFFGPGTRLTVL.

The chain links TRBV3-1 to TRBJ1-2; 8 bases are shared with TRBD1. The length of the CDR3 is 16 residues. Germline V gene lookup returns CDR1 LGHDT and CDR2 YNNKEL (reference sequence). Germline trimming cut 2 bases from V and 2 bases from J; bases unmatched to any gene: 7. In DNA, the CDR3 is TGTGCCAGCAGCCAATCGGCGGCAGGGGGCAACTATGGCTACACCTTC. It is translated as CASSQSAAGGNYGYTF.